These 30 T cell receptor beta chains share one sample of origin, sequenced in a study of T-cell reconstitution after alpha-beta-depleted transplantation in children. During its preparation, the TCRbeta library received unique molecular identifiers. MiXCR, applied by TCRdb to the PCR reads, yields one record per CDR3 protein. This table has 130,000 or so distinct CDR3 sequences, around 9.8% appearing once. The sequencing here drew on PBMCs, mostly from graft donor cells, taken 180 days after TCRalphabeta/CD19-depleted stem cell transplant. The receptors were gathered from a girl under three years old who had a stem cell transplant for combined immunodeficiency, so the T cells may come from the graft donor.

A few counts support this clonotype. The chain is built from TRBV7-3 and TRBJ2-4; D is perhaps TRBD1 or TRBD2 (6 bases each). The CDR3 consists of 16 residues. The germline CDR1 and CDR2 sequences are SGHTA and FQGTGA. Trimming cost V 0 bases and J 7 bases, with 16 bases left between them. The CDR3 DNA sequence: TGTGCCAGCAGCTTAACGGTGGGGGGCCGAGGGAACATTCAGTACTTC. Protein: CASSLTVGGRGNIQYF.

Ten or more counts support this clonotype. The rearrangement joins TRBV29-1 to TRBJ2-5; D perhaps matches TRBD1 (6 bases). Trimming took off 0 bases at V and 3 bases at J, with 14 bases between the two ends. Germline V lookup: CDR1 SQVTM, CDR2 ANQGSEA. This CDR3 spans 15 amino acids. CDR3 sequence (DNA): TGCAGCGTTGAAGATGGGGGCAGGAAGAAAGAGACCCAGTACTTC. This sequence encodes CSVEDGGRKKETQYF. Complete variable domain (other parts from reference TRBV29-1 and TRBJ2-5): SAVISQKPSRDICQRGTSLTIQCQVDSQVTMMFWYRQQPGQSLTLIATANQGSEATYESGFVIDKFPISRPNLTFSTLTVSNMSPEDSSIYLCSVEDGGRKKETQYFGPGTRLLVL.

This clonotype was seen a few times. The CDR3 sequence is CSATGTGKWHTEAFF. CDR3 DNA sequence: TGCAGTGCTACCGGGACAGGGAAATGGCACACTGAAGCTTTCTTT. The V and J genes are TRBV20-1 and TRBJ1-1; TRBD1 matches at 9 bases. CDR3 length: 15 amino acids. Trimming took 4 bases from V and 3 from J; bases not matched to a gene: 9. Germline loops: CDR1 DFQATT, CDR2 SNEGSKA (reference sequence).

The chain links TRBV29-1 to TRBJ2-1; D is perhaps TRBD2 (5 bases). Germline CDR1 reads SQVTM; CDR2 reads ANQGSEA. This CDR3 comprises 16 residues. Trimming pared 6 bases from V and 1 base from J, leaving 19 bases between. The CDR3 nucleotides read TGCAGCGTCGCAGTATTAGCCCCGGGGTCCTACAATGAGCAGTTCTTC. Its translation: CSVAVLAPGSYNEQFF.

This clonotype has only a few counts. The V and J genes are TRBV12-3 or TRBV12-4 and TRBJ2-3; TRBD2 agrees at 7 bases. The CDR3 is made up of 17 amino acids. With 1 base clipped from V and 2 bases from J, the junction kept 9 bases outside the gene matches. The CDR3: CASSLVPGGGITDTQYF. The CDR3 DNA is TGTGCCAGCAGTTTAGTTCCGGGAGGAGGGATCACAGATACGCAGTATTTT.

This clonotype was counted between two and nine times. The rearrangement links TRBV18 to TRBJ2-1; D is unresolved. The CDR3 consists of 15 residues. The V end was cut by 2 bases, the J end by 4 bases, with 12 bases between. CDR1 is KGHSH and CDR2 is LQKENI in the germline V gene. DNA for the CDR3: TGTGCCAGCTCACCAACCGCGGACCCTTACAATGAGCAGTTCTTC. Translation gives CASSPTADPYNEQFF.

This clonotype was found many times. The chain recombines TRBV20-1 with TRBJ2-1; 12 bases fit TRBD2. V lost 7 bases and J lost 0; bases outside the gene matches: 4. Germline V CDR1 and CDR2: DFQATT, SNEGSKA (reference sequence). The CDR3 covers 15 residues. The CDR3 here is CSGWTSGISYNEQFF. The CDR3 coding sequence is TGCAGTGGCTGGACTAGCGGGATCTCCTACAATGAGCAGTTCTTC.

The chain recombines TRBV20-1 with TRBJ2-4, with 7 bases that match TRBD1. V dropped 0 bases and J dropped 2; count of bases not matched to a gene: 7. Germline V gene lookup returns CDR1 DFQATT and CDR2 SNEGSKA (reference sequence). The CDR3 covers 16 residues. CDR3 sequence reads: CSAREGRGSSKNIQYF. CDR3 DNA: TGCAGTGCTAGAGAAGGCAGGGGGAGTTCCAAAAACATTCAGTACTTC.

DNA of the CDR3: TGCAGTGCTAGAGCGGCGAGTAGGGGGCATCAGCCCCAGCATTTT. Translated, it gives CSARAASRGHQPQHF. The V call is TRBV20-1, the J call TRBJ1-5, with 7 bases lining up with TRBD1. The length of the CDR3 is 15 residues. Germline V lookup: CDR1 DFQATT, CDR2 SNEGSKA (reference sequence). Unmatched junction bases numbered 8, after V lost 1 base and J lost 5 bases.

The rearrangement uses TRBV20-1 and TRBJ2-1, with 8 bases matching TRBD1. CDR3 length: 14 amino acids. The J segment lost 1 base and the V segment lost 4 bases, leaving 3 bases of the junction unmatched. The germline gives CDR1 DFQATT, CDR2 SNEGSKA (reference sequence). In DNA, the CDR3 is TGCAGTGCTAAACAGGGGGTATCCTACAATGAGCAGTTCTTC. Protein sequence: CSAKQGVSYNEQFF.

The chain recombines TRBV12-3 or TRBV12-4 with TRBJ2-1, with TRBD2 matching 11 bases. V was clipped by 1 base and J by 0 bases; unmatched bases: 5. CDR3 length: 18 amino acids. CDR3 in DNA: TGTGCCAGCAGTTTAGGGACTAGCGGGTCCAGCTCCTACAATGAGCAGTTCTTC. Translating it yields CASSLGTSGSSSYNEQFF.

This clonotype was counted a few times. J is TRBJ2-7 and V is TRBV19, with TRBD2 matching over 10 bases. V dropped 5 bases and J dropped 7; count of bases not matched to a gene: 8. The CDR3 is made up of 14 amino acids. Germline assignment: CDR1 LNHDA and CDR2 SQIVND (reference sequence). CDR3 in amino acids: CASSSLAGAGEQYF. CDR3 coding DNA: TGTGCCAGTAGTTCGCTAGCGGGAGCGGGAGAGCAGTACTTC.

This clonotype was found many times. This rearrangement joins TRBV9 to TRBJ2-1; 7 bases agree with TRBD2. Germline V gene lookup returns CDR1 SGDLS and CDR2 YYNGEE. The junction had 10 bases not matched to a gene; V was cut back by 1 base and J by 9 bases. This CDR3 spans 15 amino acids. The CDR3 is CASSVSGEARGEQFF. Written as DNA, the CDR3 is TGTGCCAGCAGCGTAAGCGGGGAGGCCCGGGGTGAGCAGTTCTTC.

With regard to this clonotype: A much larger clone lies one base from this, so it may be a read error. The V and J genes are TRBV6-4 and TRBJ2-3, with D uncertain. Germline V gives CDR1 MRHNA, CDR2 SNTAGT. The CDR3 consists of 13 residues. The CDR3 coding sequence is TGTTCCAGCAGTCTAGATTACACAGATACGCAGTATTTT. Translation gives CSSSLDYTDTQYF.

The table lists this clonotype with many counts. The CDR3 sequence: CSGTVQETQYF. The CDR3, as DNA: TGCAGTGGGACCGTTCAAGAGACCCAGTACTTC. V gene TRBV20-1 combines with J gene TRBJ2-5; D ambiguous. The CDR3 contains 11 residues. The V and J ends lost 7 bases and 2 bases respectively, with 8 bases between them. Germline loops: CDR1 DFQATT, CDR2 SNEGSKA (reference sequence).

This clonotype has a handful of counts. The genes are TRBV7-3 and TRBJ2-1; the D gene is possibly TRBD2 (5 bases). The CDR3 runs 16 residues. Germline values: CDR1 SGHTA, CDR2 FQGTGA. Between the trimmed V and J ends, which lost 0 bases and 12 bases, there was a span of 21 bases. CDR3 region: CASSLTVSSITMRQFF. In DNA, the CDR3 is TGTGCCAGCAGCTTAACCGTGTCTAGCATTACAATGAGGCAGTTCTTC.

This clonotype was recorded at least ten times. CDR3 residues: CSAPDRSGGYTF. In DNA, the CDR3 is TGCAGTGCCCCGGACAGAAGTGGTGGCTACACCTTC. The V gene is TRBV20-1, the J gene TRBJ1-2; possibly TRBD1 for D (6 bases). V was shortened by 6 bases and J by 7 bases, with 15 bases between the two germline ends. Germline lookup yields CDR1 DFQATT and CDR2 SNEGSKA (reference sequence). The length of the CDR3 is 12 residues.

This clonotype was recorded at least ten times. Written as DNA, the CDR3 is TGTGCCAGCTCACCACAGGAGACCCAGTACTTC. This translates into CASSPQETQYF. The chain has TRBV18 and TRBJ2-5; unclear D gene. The V gene's germline CDR1 is KGHSH and CDR2 LQKENI. The CDR3 spans 11 residues. V lost 1 base and J lost 5, with 2 bases in between.

V and J are TRBV6-2 or TRBV6-3 and TRBJ1-2; perhaps TRBD1 as D (6 bases). Looked up from germline, CDR1 is MNHEY and CDR2 is SVGEGT. The V and J ends lost 2 bases and 2 bases respectively, with 9 bases between them. This CDR3 is 14 amino acids long. CDR3 amino acids: CASSYPTGNYGYTF. DNA of the CDR3: TGTGCCAGCAGTTACCCCACAGGGAACTATGGCTACACCTTC.

This clonotype has at least ten counts. The chain employs TRBV29-1 and TRBJ2-2, with 9 bases fitting TRBD1. The CDR3 sequence is 17 residues long. Trimming at V came to 4 bases and at J to 8 bases, leaving 17 bases not matched to a gene. Germline loops: CDR1 SQVTM, CDR2 ANQGSEA. CDR3 amino acids: CSVGSHRQGGSIGELFF. The CDR3 DNA sequence: TGCAGCGTTGGGTCCCACAGACAGGGGGGGAGTATTGGGGAGCTGTTTTTT.

The table lists this clonotype with many counts. The chain combines TRBV7-2 with TRBJ2-5, with 8 bases aligning to TRBD2. The CDR3 totals 16 residues. Trimming at V came to 5 bases and at J to 0 bases, leaving 8 bases not matched to a gene. Germline V lookup: CDR1 SGHTA, CDR2 FQGNSA. CDR3 loop: CASSAIAGTYQETQYF. In DNA, the CDR3 is TGTGCCAGCAGCGCCATAGCGGGGACGTACCAAGAGACCCAGTACTTC.

The chain joins TRBV4-2 to TRBJ2-3, with TRBD2 matching 11 bases. The CDR3 runs 16 residues. From germline, CDR1 is LGHNA and CDR2 YNFKEQ. The V segment lost 4 bases and the J segment 4 bases; nucleotides outside the gene matches: 7. The CDR3 DNA reads as TGTGCCAGCAGCCTTATTAGCGGGGGGGCAGCAGATACGCAGTATTTT. Translation: CASSLISGGAADTQYF.

The DNA of the CDR3 is TGTGCCAGCAGCCCACAGGGAAATCAGCCCCAGCATTTT. Translated, it gives CASSPQGNQPQHF. The chain carries TRBV7-6 and TRBJ1-5; TRBD1 might be the D (6 bases). V gave up 5 bases and J gave up 4 bases, with 9 bases separating them. The CDR3 length is 13 residues. Germline V gene lookup returns CDR1 SGHVS and CDR2 FNYEAQ.

In DNA form, the CDR3 reads TGTGCCAGCAGCGTAGCAAGTTTGAGCGGGGGGAACACCGGGGAGCTGTTTTTT. Protein: CASSVASLSGGNTGELFF. J is TRBJ2-2 and V is TRBV9, with 8 bases matching TRBD2. After removal of 0 bases from V and 1 base from J, the junction contained 8 bases not matched to a gene. This CDR3 is built from 18 residues. The germline gives CDR1 SGDLS, CDR2 YYNGEE.

This clonotype was counted only a few times. This chain's CDR3 is CASSLARSQETQYF. As DNA, the CDR3 is TGTGCCAGCAGTTTGGCCAGGAGTCAAGAGACCCAGTACTTC. The V call is TRBV12-3 or TRBV12-4, the J call TRBJ2-5, with D uncertain. The V and J ends lost 3 bases and 2 bases respectively, with 10 bases between them. This CDR3 has 14 amino acids.

The gene calls are TRBV10-3 and TRBJ2-2, with TRBD2 matching 9 bases. This CDR3 is built from 14 residues. Germline CDR1 reads ENHRY; CDR2 reads SYGVKD. V lost 10 bases and J lost 7; bases outside the gene matches: 10. The CDR3 loop is CASRGGEDLGELFF. Written as DNA, the CDR3 is TGTGCCAGCCGCGGGGGGGAAGATCTCGGGGAGCTGTTTTTT.

This clonotype was seen at least ten times. This chain connects TRBV29-1 to TRBJ2-7; 8 bases agree with TRBD1. Trimming at V came to 6 bases and at J to 3 bases, leaving 7 bases not matched to a gene. The CDR3 covers 13 residues. In germline, CDR1 is SQVTM, CDR2 ANQGSEA. The CDR3 DNA is TGCAGCGTCGGGTTCAGGGGGCGCTACGAGCAGTACTTC. This translates into CSVGFRGRYEQYF.

The V and J genes are TRBV11-2 and TRBJ2-1, with 12 nucleotides matching TRBD2. Trimming at V came to 0 bases and at J to 3 bases, leaving 15 bases not matched to a gene. CDR1 and CDR2 (germline): SGHAT, FQNNGV. This CDR3 contains 21 residues. CDR3 residues: CASSLDTGLAGGSFGYNEQFF. The CDR3 DNA reads as TGTGCCAGCAGCTTAGATACCGGGCTAGCGGGAGGGAGCTTCGGCTACAATGAGCAGTTCTTC. Full variable domain (outside the CDR3, taken from reference TRBV11-2 and TRBJ2-1): EAGVAQSPRYKIIEKRQSVAFWCNPISGHATLYWYQQILGQGPKLLIQFQNNGVVDDSQLPKDRFSAERLKGVDSTLKIQPAKLEDSAVYLCASSLDTGLAGGSFGYNEQFFGPGTRLTVL.

This clonotype was seen repeatedly, ten times or more. The genes are TRBV24-1 and TRBJ1-3; D gene uncertain. V dropped 9 bases and J dropped 4 bases, with 9 bases sitting between them. This CDR3 has 12 amino acids. Germline V gene data show CDR1 as KGHDR and CDR2 as SFDVKD. The CDR3 protein is CATAEDGNTIYF. The CDR3 nucleotides are TGTGCCACCGCGGAGGACGGAAACACCATATATTTT.

This clonotype was observed many times. The chain carries TRBV29-1 and TRBJ2-7; 10 bases line up with TRBD1. CDR3 length equals 12 residues. Trimming removed 5 bases from V and 7 bases from J; junction bases left unmatched: 5. The germline gives CDR1 SQVTM, CDR2 ANQGSEA. CDR3 nucleotide sequence: TGCAGCGTTCGGGACAGGGGAAGGGAGCAGTACTTC. Protein product: CSVRDRGREQYF.